Listed below are T cell receptor beta chains from one sample, sequenced in a study of OX40 agonist ivuxolimab in advanced cancers. Using immunoSEQ multiplex PCR, the repertoire was profiled, and TCRdb retains in-frame clones only, with some absent. There are about 28,000 clones in the sample; approximately 84% occur only once, and around 28% lies in the top ten. Sequences were derived from CD4+ or CD8+ T cells sorted from blood, sampled in a trial of the OX40 agonist ivuxolimab. These receptors came from an adult with an advanced solid tumor such as melanoma, head and neck, liver or kidney cancer. CDR3s include the opening cysteine and the closing phenylalanine or tryptophan. Each record gives: V gene, clone size, J gene, D gene, CDR3 DNA, CDR3 protein. The D gene is left open where the match is weak. Clone sizes are given selectively: once, few, many, or a class where the clone is expanded.

TRBV29-1,-,TRBJ1-2,-,TGCAGCGTTGAAGACACTAACTATGGCTACACCTTC,CSVEDTNYGYTF
TRBV29-1,once,TRBJ2-7,-,TGCAGCGTTGAAGACAGGACAACTCCCTACGAGCAGTACTTC,CSVEDRTTPYEQYF
TRBV7-9,few,TRBJ2-7,-,TGTGCCAGCAGCCCCGTAGGGCGCTACGAGCAGTACTTC,CASSPVGRYEQYF
TRBV11-2,-,TRBJ2-5,-,TGTGCCAGCAGCTTAGCAGGCAGACAAGAGACCCAGTACTTC,CASSLAGRQETQYF
TRBV30,-,TRBJ2-3,TRBD2,TGTGCCTGGAGTGTGACTAGCGGGGTTTGGGATACGCAGTATTTT,CAWSVTSGVWDTQYF
TRBV9,-,TRBJ2-7,TRBD1,TGTGCCAGCAGCGTCGGGACAGGTATCTACGAGCAGTACTTC,CASSVGTGIYEQYF
TRBV10-1,once,TRBJ2-3,-,TGCGCCAGCAGTGACAACCCTGGGCCCGCCGATACGCAGTATTTT,CASSDNPGPADTQYF
TRBV7-9,-,TRBJ1-2,TRBD1,TGTGCCAGCAGTCCTAGGGGAGGACAGGGGAGCTATGGCTACACCTTC,CASSPRGGQGSYGYTF
TRBV9,-,TRBJ1-2,-,TGTGCCAGCAGCGTAGGAGGCAGGGGAGATGGCTACACCTTC,CASSVGGRGDGYTF
TRBV27,-,TRBJ2-3,-,TGTGCCAGCAGTTGGGACTTCACAGATACGCAGTATTTT,CASSWDFTDTQYF
TRBV4-1,-,TRBJ2-7,TRBD1,TGCGCCAGCAGCCAAGAGTTCGTCGGGACAGGAACCTACGAGCAGTACTTC,CASSQEFVGTGTYEQYF
TRBV19,-,TRBJ1-2,TRBD1,TGTGCCAGTAGTGATACAGGGGTAAAGCTCCGATTTGCCAACTATGGCTACACCTTC,CASSDTGVKLRFANYGYTF
TRBV5-1,-,TRBJ1-5,-,TGCGCCAGCAGCTTGGCTGGGGAACCCCAGCATTTT,CASSLAGEPQHF
TRBV6-5,-,TRBJ2-1,-,TGTGCCAGCAGTTTATGGGTAGATACCATCAACAATGAGCAGTTCTTC,CASSLWVDTINNEQFF
TRBV7-9,few,TRBJ2-7,-,TGTGCCAGCAGCTCCCGACACTGGAGCTCCTACGAGCAGTACTTC,CASSSRHWSSYEQYF